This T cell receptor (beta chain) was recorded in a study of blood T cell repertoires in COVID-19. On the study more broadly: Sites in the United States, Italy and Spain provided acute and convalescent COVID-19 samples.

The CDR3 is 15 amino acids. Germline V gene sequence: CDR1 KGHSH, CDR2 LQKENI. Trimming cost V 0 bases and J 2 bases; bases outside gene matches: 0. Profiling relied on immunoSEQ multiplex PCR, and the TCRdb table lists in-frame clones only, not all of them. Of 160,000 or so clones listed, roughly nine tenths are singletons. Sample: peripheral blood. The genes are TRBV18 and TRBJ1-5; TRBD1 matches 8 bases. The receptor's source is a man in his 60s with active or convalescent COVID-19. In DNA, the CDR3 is TGTGCCAGCTCACCACCGGACAGGGGCAATCAGCCCCAGCATTTT. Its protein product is CASSPPDRGNQPQHF.